This T cell receptor (beta chain) was sequenced for a study of cytomegalovirus exposure and HLA in healthy donors. Study summary: In a previous analysis, approximately 110 million unique TCR beta sequences were found from 150 million to 200 million T cells. The study, taken as a whole, reports: Confirmation in vitro established that a few CMV-associated chains were specific for CMV antigens. The later analysis indicated that the majority of CMV-associated TCR beta chains appeared HLA-restricted. The study dropped some indistinguishable V segments, TRBV6-2 and TRBV6-3 among them.

On this clone: Antigen unknown.

PCR employed 60 Vbeta and 13 Jbeta primers. TCRdb keeps only in-frame clones here, not all; method: immunoSEQ multiplex PCR. The data show 180,000 or so clones, 65% to 85% seen once. The V end was cut by 3 bases, the J end by 6 bases, with 19 bases between. CDR3 length equals 15 residues. Per germline, CDR1 SGDLS and CDR2 YYNGEE. The chain uses TRBV9 and TRBJ2-7, with D maybe TRBD1 (6 bases). Sequencing used PBMCs. The TCR originated in a girl aged 5-17 years in good health and CMV-seropositive. The CDR3 region has the DNA TGTGCCAGCAGCGAGTGGGACACCCAAACCTCCGAGCAGTACTTC. The encoded protein is CASSEWDTQTSEQYF.